The 9 T cell receptor beta chains in this list originate from one sample, sequenced in a study of tumor T cells in aggressive B-cell lymphoma (dated by TCRdb to about 2017). The library relied on the immunoSEQ multiplex PCR assay. TCRdb stores this immuneACCESS table with in-frame sequences only. Part of the clones is absent; in the studies checked, under half of the shortfall reflects unresolved V genes, and no reason is known for the rest. This sample lists some 820 clones; 64% were detected once. The top ten clonotypes cover about a fifth of the sample. The sequencing input was tumor tissue. The receptors shown here come from an adult with diffuse large B cell lymphoma.

This clone has just one count. This chain links TRBV4-1 with TRBJ2-7; the D gene is possibly TRBD2 (7 bases). CDR1 MGHRA and CDR2 YSYEKL come from the germline V gene. The V and J ends lost 0 bases and 2 bases respectively, with 20 bases between them. There are 18 residues in the CDR3. The CDR3 DNA reads TGCGCCAGCAGCCAAGACGGAGATAGGCGGGGGCCGACCTACGAGCAGTACTTC. Translation gives CASSQDGDRRGPTYEQYF.

This clone was seen more than once but under ten times. The chain has TRBV11-2 and TRBJ2-3, with TRBD2 as a possible D gene (5 bases). There are 14 residues in the CDR3. V was trimmed by 5 bases and J by 2 bases, leaving 11 bases between them. Germline V gene lookup returns CDR1 SGHAT and CDR2 FQNNGV. The DNA for the CDR3 is TGTGCCAGCAGCCTTATGGACTTCACAGATACGCAGTATTTT. It translates to CASSLMDFTDTQYF. Based on the CDR3 plus reference TRBV11-2 and TRBJ2-3, the full variable domain is EAGVAQSPRYKIIEKRQSVAFWCNPISGHATLYWYQQILGQGPKLLIQFQNNGVVDDSQLPKDRFSAERLKGVDSTLKIQPAKLEDSAVYLCASSLMDFTDTQYFGPGTRLTVL.

This sequence joins TRBV5-6 and TRBJ2-7; maybe TRBD1 (7 bases). The CDR3 contains 13 residues. CDR1 SGHDT and CDR2 YYEEEE come from the germline V gene. Trimming left V 4 bases short and J 3 bases short, with 11 bases between. This CDR3 is CASSGGTDYEQYF. In DNA, the CDR3 is TGTGCCAGCAGCGGCGGGACAGACTACGAGCAGTACTTC.

CDR3 DNA: TGCGCCAGCAGCCAAGGACAGGGGAGCTACGAGCAGTACTTC. Protein sequence: CASSQGQGSYEQYF. This chain connects TRBV4-3 to TRBJ2-7, with 8 bases that match TRBD1. After removal of 1 base from V and 3 bases from J, the junction contained 2 bases not matched to a gene. The germline gives CDR1 LGHNA, CDR2 YSLEER. The CDR3 runs to 14 residues.

This clone was observed once. J is TRBJ2-7 and V is TRBV27, with 13 bases matching TRBD2. The CDR3 loop spans 15 amino acids. V dropped 9 bases and J dropped 5; count of bases not matched to a gene: 10. CDR1 is MNHEY, CDR2 SMNVEV, per germline (reference sequence). Written as DNA, the CDR3 is TGTGCCAGTAAACTAGCGGGGGGGCAGGTCAACGAGCAGTACTTC. Translated: CASKLAGGQVNEQYF.

This chain links TRBV19 with TRBJ1-5; no definite D call. Germline assignment: CDR1 LNHDA and CDR2 SQIVND (reference sequence). This CDR3 has 14 amino acids. The germline V and J ends were trimmed by 5 bases and 2 bases, with 10 bases remaining between them. The DNA for the CDR3 is TGTGCCAGTAGTTTTGGCACAGGCAATCAGCCCCAGCATTTT. Translating it yields CASSFGTGNQPQHF.

The chain combines TRBV15 with TRBJ2-7; the match to TRBD1 covers 7 bases. J was trimmed by 6 bases and V by 1 base; bases with no gene match: 6. Looked up from germline, CDR1 is LNHNV and CDR2 is YYDKDF (reference sequence). This CDR3 spans 14 amino acids. The CDR3: CATSRGRQGGEQYF. The DNA for the CDR3 is TGTGCCACCAGCAGAGGACGACAGGGCGGCGAGCAGTACTTC.

The chain recombines TRBV5-4 with TRBJ1-2, with D maybe TRBD1 (6 bases). The CDR3 is 14 amino acids. Germline CDR1 is SGHNT and CDR2 is YYREEE (reference sequence). V lost 1 base, J lost 8 bases, and 15 bases lay in between. CDR3 sequence reads: CASSLWGTTQGYTF. In DNA, the CDR3 is TGTGCCAGCAGCTTGTGGGGGACAACGCAGGGCTACACCTTC.

The table lists this clone with a few counts. The rearrangement uses TRBV7-9 and TRBJ1-1; D is unresolved. The germline V gene encodes CDR1 SEHNR and CDR2 FQNEAQ (reference sequence). The CDR3 covers 11 residues. V was cut by 5 bases and J by 7 bases, with 8 bases left in between. Written as DNA, the CDR3 is TGTGCCAGCAGCCCCAGCGATGAAGCTTTCTTT. Protein sequence: CASSPSDEAFF.